These T cell receptor beta chains were read from a single sample in a study of blood T cell repertoires in COVID-19. Measured with immunoSEQ multiplex PCR; TCRdb has only the in-frame clones, and not every one. The data contain over 65,000 clones, roughly 85% of them singletons. The sample consisted of peripheral blood. The receptors stem from a man aged 25 to 45 with acute or convalescent COVID-19. Each CDR3 is given with its conserved first and last residue. The D gene is left open where the match is weak. Expanded clones are given a class, and other clones once, few, many or no size at all.

j_gene: TRBJ2-5; d_gene: .; v_gene: TRBV11-2; abundance: .; CDR3aa: CASSSSLGGLEETQYF; CDR3nt: TGTGCCAGCAGCTCATCTTTGGGGGGTCTGGAAGAGACCCAGTACTTC
j_gene: TRBJ2-1; d_gene: TRBD2; v_gene: TRBV5-6; abundance: .; CDR3aa: CASSAPTSGNSYNEQFF; CDR3nt: TGTGCCAGCAGCGCGCCAACTAGCGGCAACTCCTACAATGAGCAGTTCTTC
j_gene: TRBJ2-1; d_gene: .; v_gene: TRBV4-2; abundance: .; CDR3aa: CASSQEDSPGEFF; CDR3nt: TGTGCCAGCAGCCAAGAGGACAGCCCCGGGGAGTTCTTC
j_gene: TRBJ2-3; d_gene: TRBD1; v_gene: TRBV3-1/TRBV3-2; abundance: .; CDR3aa: CASSQWRRDRGKTDTQYF; CDR3nt: TGTGCCAGCAGCCAATGGCGCCGGGACAGGGGGAAAACAGATACGCAGTATTTT
j_gene: TRBJ2-7; d_gene: TRBD2; v_gene: TRBV4-3; abundance: .; CDR3aa: CASSQDRKTSVSYEQYF; CDR3nt: TGCGCCAGCAGCCAAGATCGCAAGACTAGCGTCTCCTACGAGCAGTACTTC
j_gene: TRBJ1-1; d_gene: TRBD1; v_gene: TRBV19; abundance: few; CDR3aa: CASSIRDRVINTEAFF; CDR3nt: TGTGCCAGTAGTATAAGGGACAGGGTCATTAACACTGAAGCTTTCTTT
j_gene: TRBJ1-4; d_gene: TRBD1; v_gene: TRBV29-1; abundance: few; CDR3aa: CSVAPTGGVEKLFF; CDR3nt: TGCAGCGTTGCCCCGACAGGGGGCGTTGAAAAACTGTTTTTT
j_gene: TRBJ2-3; d_gene: TRBD1; v_gene: TRBV4-1; abundance: once; CDR3aa: CASSQVGTGTDTQYF; CDR3nt: TGCGCCAGCAGCCAAGTGGGGACAGGGACAGATACGCAGTATTTT
j_gene: TRBJ2-1; d_gene: .; v_gene: TRBV7-6; abundance: .; CDR3aa: CASSLSFRRDVGHNEQFF; CDR3nt: TGTGCCAGCAGCTTAAGTTTTCGGCGGGACGTCGGCCACAATGAGCAGTTCTTC
j_gene: TRBJ2-7; d_gene: .; v_gene: TRBV30; abundance: once; CDR3aa: CASTLGRSSYEQYF; CDR3nt: TGTGCCTCGACACTCGGCAGAAGCTCCTACGAGCAGTACTTC
j_gene: TRBJ1-5; d_gene: TRBD1; v_gene: TRBV19; abundance: .; CDR3aa: CASRAGTGVATNQPQHF; CDR3nt: TGTGCCAGTAGAGCCGGGACAGGGGTGGCCACCAATCAGCCCCAGCATTTT
j_gene: TRBJ2-7; d_gene: .; v_gene: TRBV9; abundance: .; CDR3aa: CASPGQGTSGRSYPSSYEQYF; CDR3nt: TGTGCCAGTCCGGGACAGGGTACGAGCGGGAGATCTTACCCGAGCTCCTACGAGCAGTACTTC
j_gene: TRBJ1-1; d_gene: TRBD1; v_gene: TRBV6-6; abundance: .; CDR3aa: CAGRDRSNTEAFF; CDR3nt: TGTGCCGGAAGGGACAGGTCGAACACTGAAGCTTTCTTT
j_gene: TRBJ1-6; d_gene: .; v_gene: TRBV4-1; abundance: .; CDR3aa: CASSWRDEHSPLHF; CDR3nt: TGCGCCAGCAGCTGGCGGGACGAACATTCACCCCTCCACTTT
j_gene: TRBJ2-7; d_gene: .; v_gene: TRBV9; abundance: .; CDR3aa: CASSVSGSRYYEQYF; CDR3nt: TGTGCCAGCAGCGTTAGCGGATCTCGCTACTACGAGCAGTACTTC
j_gene: TRBJ1-5; d_gene: .; v_gene: TRBV4-3; abundance: few; CDR3aa: CASSQTGEGVPLPQHF; CDR3nt: TGCGCCAGCAGCCAAACGGGGGAGGGTGTGCCGTTGCCCCAGCATTTT
j_gene: TRBJ2-2; d_gene: TRBD1; v_gene: TRBV24-1; abundance: .; CDR3aa: CATRGQGDSTGELFF; CDR3nt: TGTGCCACCAGGGGACAGGGCGACAGCACCGGGGAGCTGTTTTTT
j_gene: TRBJ2-1; d_gene: TRBD2; v_gene: TRBV7-6; abundance: .; CDR3aa: CASSPQAGGSYNEQFF; CDR3nt: TGTGCCAGCAGCCCCCAAGCGGGAGGGTCCTACAATGAGCAGTTCTTC